A single TCR beta chain is shown here with its context. This record comes from a study of cytomegalovirus exposure and HLA in healthy donors. For the study at large: Membership in the Caucasian-associated ancestry cluster was found for 75% to 85% of about 430 genotyped donors.

The PCR contained 60 Vbeta and 13 Jbeta primers. Method: immunoSEQ multiplex PCR; TCRdb's copy keeps in-frame clones and lacks some. The sample records over 50,000 clones, about 80% being singletons. The CDR3 is 12 amino acids. CDR1 and CDR2 from the germline V gene are MNHEY and SVGAGI. V was pared by 6 bases and J by 8 bases, with 12 bases between. This chain joins TRBV6-5 and TRBJ2-3; the D gene is possibly TRBD1 (5 bases). The origin of this receptor is a middle-aged man in good health and CMV-seropositive. Sequenced sample: PBMCs. For the CDR3, the DNA is TGTGCCAGCAGACTACCTCAGGGTACGCAGTATTTT. Translated: CASRLPQGTQYF.